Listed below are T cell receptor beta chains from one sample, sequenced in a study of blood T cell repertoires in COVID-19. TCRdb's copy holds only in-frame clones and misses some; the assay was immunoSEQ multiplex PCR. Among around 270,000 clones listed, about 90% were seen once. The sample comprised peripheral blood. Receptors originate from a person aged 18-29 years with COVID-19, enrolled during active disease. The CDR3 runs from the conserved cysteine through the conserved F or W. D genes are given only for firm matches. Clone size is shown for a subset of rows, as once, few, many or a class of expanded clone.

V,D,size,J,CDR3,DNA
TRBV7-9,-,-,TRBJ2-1,CASSPLSGAYNEQFF,TGTGCCAGCAGCCCCCTCAGCGGTGCCTACAATGAGCAGTTCTTC
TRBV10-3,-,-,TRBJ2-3,CAISAGIDTQYF,TGTGCCATCAGTGCCGGGATCGATACGCAGTATTTT
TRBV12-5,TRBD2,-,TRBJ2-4,CASGLDRTSGRGNIQYF,TGTGCTAGTGGTTTGGACAGGACTAGCGGGAGAGGAAACATTCAGTACTTC
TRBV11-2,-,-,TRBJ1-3,CASSLGPGVTNTIYF,TGTGCCAGCAGCTTAGGTCCAGGGGTTACGAACACCATATATTTT
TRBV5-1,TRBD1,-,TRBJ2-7,CASSRDRGEEQYF,TGCGCCAGCAGCCGGGACAGGGGGGAAGAGCAGTACTTC
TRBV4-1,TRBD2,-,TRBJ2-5,CASSQDGGRGRETQYF,TGCGCCAGCAGCCAAGACGGCGGGAGGGGGAGAGAGACCCAGTACTTC
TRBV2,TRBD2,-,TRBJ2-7,CASSEGTSGTYEQYF,TGTGCCAGCAGTGAAGGGACTAGCGGGACTTACGAGCAGTACTTC
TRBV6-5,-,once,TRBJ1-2,CASSNRLDYGYTF,TGTGCCAGCAGTAACAGGCTCGACTATGGCTACACCTTC
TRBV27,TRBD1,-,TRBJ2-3,CASTSGTGSSTDTQYF,TGTGCCAGCACCTCCGGGACAGGTTCTAGCACAGATACGCAGTATTTT
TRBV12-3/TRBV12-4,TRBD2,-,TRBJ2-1,CASSPGLGVEQFF,TGTGCCAGCAGCCCGGGACTAGGCGTTGAGCAGTTCTTC
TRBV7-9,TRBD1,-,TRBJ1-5,CASSLGQGNQPQHF,TGTGCCAGCAGCTTAGGACAGGGAAATCAGCCCCAGCATTTT
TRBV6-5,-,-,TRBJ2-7,CASSYSRGYEQYF,TGTGCCAGCAGTTACTCGAGAGGCTACGAGCAGTACTTC
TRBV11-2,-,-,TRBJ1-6,CASSPRAGDNSPLHF,TGTGCCAGCAGCCCCCGGGCAGGGGATAATTCACCCCTCCACTTT
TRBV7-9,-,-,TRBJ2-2,CASSQRKGKENTGELFF,TGTGCCAGCAGCCAAAGAAAGGGGAAGGAGAACACCGGGGAGCTGTTTTTT
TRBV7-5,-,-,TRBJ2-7,CARSLALGTSGSWYEQYF,TGTGCCAGAAGCTTAGCGCTAGGGACTAGCGGGAGTTGGTACGAGCAGTACTTC
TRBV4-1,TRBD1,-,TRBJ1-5,CASSQEGQGVNQPQHF,TGCGCCAGCAGCCAAGAGGGGCAGGGGGTAAATCAGCCCCAGCATTTT
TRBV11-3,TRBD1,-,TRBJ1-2,CASSFGQGPFNYGYTF,TGTGCCAGCAGCTTCGGACAGGGCCCGTTTAACTATGGCTACACCTTC
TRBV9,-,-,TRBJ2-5,CASSVATAGETQYF,TGTGCCAGCAGCGTAGCGACAGCCGGCGAGACCCAGTACTTC
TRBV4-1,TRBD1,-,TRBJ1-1,CASSQPQGAEAFF,TGCGCCAGCAGCCAGCCACAGGGGGCTGAAGCTTTCTTT
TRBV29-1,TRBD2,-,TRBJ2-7,CSAKTSGRPHEQYF,TGCAGCGCCAAGACTAGCGGGAGGCCCCACGAGCAGTACTTC
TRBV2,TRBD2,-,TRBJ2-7,CASSESLAVYEQYF,TGTGCCAGCAGTGAAAGCCTAGCGGTCTACGAGCAGTACTTC
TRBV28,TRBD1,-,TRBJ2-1,CASSTPGGARNEQFF,TGTGCCAGCAGTACGCCAGGGGGAGCGCGGAATGAGCAGTTCTTC
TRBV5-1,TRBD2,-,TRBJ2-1,CASSELAGEMEHEQFF,TGCGCCAGCAGCGAATTAGCGGGAGAAATGGAGCATGAGCAGTTCTTC
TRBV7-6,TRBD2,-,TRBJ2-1,CASSLSSGLAGVRYNEQFF,TGTGCCAGCAGCTTATCGTCTGGGCTAGCGGGAGTTAGATACAATGAGCAGTTCTTC
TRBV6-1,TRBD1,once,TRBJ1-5,CASSEPEGQATLGNQPQHF,TGTGCCAGCAGTGAACCGGAGGGACAGGCCACCTTAGGCAATCAGCCCCAGCATTTT
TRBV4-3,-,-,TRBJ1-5,CASSPVPGRPQHF,TGCGCCAGCAGCCCGGTCCCCGGGAGGCCCCAGCATTTT
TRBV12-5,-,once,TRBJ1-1,CASGLDRSTEAFF,TGTGCTAGTGGTTTAGACAGGAGCACTGAAGCTTTCTTT
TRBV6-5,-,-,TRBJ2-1,CASSTQMGGPNEQFF,TGTGCCAGCAGTACCCAAATGGGGGGACCCAATGAGCAGTTCTTC
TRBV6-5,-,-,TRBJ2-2,CASPGEKTGELFF,TGTGCCAGCCCAGGGGAAAAGACCGGGGAGCTGTTTTTT
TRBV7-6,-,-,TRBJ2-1,CASRQQGSYNEQFF,TGTGCCAGCAGGCAACAGGGCTCCTACAATGAGCAGTTCTTC
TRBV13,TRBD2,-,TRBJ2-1,CASSLGAGVSYNEQFF,TGTGCCAGCAGCTTAGGAGCGGGAGTCTCCTACAATGAGCAGTTCTTC
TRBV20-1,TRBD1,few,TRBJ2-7,CSADRDEQYF,TGCAGTGCCGACAGGGACGAGCAGTACTTC
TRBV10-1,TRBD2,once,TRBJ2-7,CASSDGGSSYEQYF,TGCGCCAGCAGTGATGGCGGGAGCTCCTACGAGCAGTACTTC
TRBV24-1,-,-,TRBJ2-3,CATSDVGLTDTQYF,TGTGCCACCAGTGATGTAGGACTGACAGATACGCAGTATTTT
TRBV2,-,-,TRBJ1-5,CASSDSGMTQPQHF,TGTGCCAGCAGCGACAGCGGGATGACTCAGCCCCAGCATTTT
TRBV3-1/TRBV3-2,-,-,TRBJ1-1,CASSHSGTEAFF,TGTGCCAGCAGCCATTCGGGAACTGAAGCTTTCTTT
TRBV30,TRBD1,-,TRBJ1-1,CALDLHRGTEAFF,TGTGCCCTAGATTTGCACAGGGGCACTGAAGCTTTCTTT
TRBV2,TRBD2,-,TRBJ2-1,CASTGLAGSNEQFF,TGTGCCAGCACCGGACTAGCGGGGTCCAATGAGCAGTTCTTC